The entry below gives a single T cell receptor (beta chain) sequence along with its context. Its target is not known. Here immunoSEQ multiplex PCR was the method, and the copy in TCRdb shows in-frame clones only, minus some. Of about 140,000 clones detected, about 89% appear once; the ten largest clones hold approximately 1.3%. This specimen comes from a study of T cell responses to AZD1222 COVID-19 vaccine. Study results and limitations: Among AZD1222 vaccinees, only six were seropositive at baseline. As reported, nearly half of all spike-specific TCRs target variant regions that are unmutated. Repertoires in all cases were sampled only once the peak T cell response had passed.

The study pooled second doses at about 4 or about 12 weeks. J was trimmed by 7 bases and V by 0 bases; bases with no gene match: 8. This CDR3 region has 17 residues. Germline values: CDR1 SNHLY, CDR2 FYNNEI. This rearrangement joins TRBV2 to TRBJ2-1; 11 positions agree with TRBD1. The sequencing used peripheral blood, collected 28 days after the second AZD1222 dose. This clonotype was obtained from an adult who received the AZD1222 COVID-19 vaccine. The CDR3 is CASSEARAGTGGNEQFF. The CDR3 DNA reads TGTGCCAGCAGTGAAGCCAGGGCCGGGACAGGGGGAAATGAGCAGTTCTTC.